The next 27 T cell receptor beta chains were all read from a single sample in a study of CD8+ T cells in alopecia areata. In each case, RNA was isolated and then reverse transcribed into cDNA as the sequencing template. Using immunoSEQ multiplex PCR, the repertoire was profiled, and TCRdb retains in-frame clones only, with some absent. The repertoire holds 93,000 or so clones, less than 70% seen once, with roughly 8.8% in the top ten. The sequencing sample was made of CD4+ T cells sorted from blood. Source of these receptors: a human donor in good health.

This chain uses TRBV27 with TRBJ1-6, with D possibly matching TRBD1 (6 bases). CDR3 length equals 15 residues. V was cut by 5 bases and J by 7 bases, with 15 bases left in between. The germline V gene encodes CDR1 MNHEY and CDR2 SMNVEV (reference sequence). The CDR3 sequence: CASSPNRVVNSPLHF. For the CDR3, the DNA is TGTGCCAGCAGTCCAAACAGGGTGGTGAATTCACCCCTCCACTTT.

A few counts support this clone. V usage is TRBV29-1 and J usage is TRBJ2-3; D call uncertain. In germline, CDR1 is SQVTM, CDR2 ANQGSEA. This CDR3 has 14 residues. Trimming removed 6 bases from V and 0 bases from J, with 13 bases in between. The CDR3, as DNA: TGCAGCGTGACGAACAGAAAAAGCACAGATACGCAGTATTTT. The encoded protein is CSVTNRKSTDTQYF.

The rearrangement links TRBV29-1 to TRBJ1-5, with D uncertain. Trimming shortened V by 1 base and J by 3 bases, and 7 bases separated the two germline ends. The CDR3 is 13 residues long. The germline gives CDR1 SQVTM, CDR2 ANQGSEA. The DNA of the CDR3 is TGCAGCGTTGAAGTGTCAGTCAATCAGCCCCAGCATTTT. This codes for CSVEVSVNQPQHF.

The V gene is TRBV6-5, the J gene TRBJ1-2; D might be TRBD1 (5 bases). The CDR3 loop spans 16 amino acids. Germline assignment: CDR1 MNHEY and CDR2 SVGAGI. The germline V and J ends were trimmed by 4 bases and 4 bases, with 19 bases remaining between them. The CDR3 DNA sequence: TGTGCCAGCAGTTCCCCGGGGGACCGCTGGGGCTATGGCTACACCTTC. This translates into CASSSPGDRWGYGYTF.

The CDR3 spells CASSLQPAGGRTDTQYF. The DNA of the CDR3 is TGCGCCAGCAGCTTACAACCAGCGGGGGGCCGCACAGATACGCAGTATTTT. The rearrangement links TRBV5-1 to TRBJ2-3; 9 bases line up with TRBD2. CDR1 is SGHRS and CDR2 is YFSETQ in the germline V gene. CDR3 length: 17 residues. Unmatched junction bases numbered 8, after V lost 2 bases and J lost 1 base.

The CDR3 DNA follows: TGTGCCAGCAGCTACAATAGCGGGGCCAAAGAGACCCAGTACTTC. As protein: CASSYNSGAKETQYF. The chain employs TRBV7-9 and TRBJ2-5, with 8 bases that match TRBD2. The CDR3 extends over 15 amino acids. Germline V gene lookup returns CDR1 SEHNR and CDR2 FQNEAQ (reference sequence). The ends lost 4 bases at V and 3 bases at J; junction bases unmatched: 7. Together with reference TRBV7-9 and TRBJ2-5, the CDR3 gives the full variable domain: DTGVSQNPRHKITKRGQNVTFRCDPISEHNRLYWYRQTLGQGPEFLTYFQNEAQLEKSRLLSDRFSAERPKGSFSTLEIQRTEQGDSAMYLCASSYNSGAKETQYFGPGTRLLVL.

The chain is built from TRBV30 and TRBJ1-6, with TRBD1 matching over 9 bases. Germline loops: CDR1 GTSNPN, CDR2 SVGIG (reference sequence). The CDR3 runs 15 residues. With 2 bases clipped from V and 10 bases from J, the junction kept 9 bases outside the gene matches. CDR3 protein: CAWSTGDRASSPLHF. The CDR3 DNA sequence: TGTGCCTGGAGTACAGGGGACAGGGCCTCGTCACCCCTCCACTTT.

The chain has TRBV29-1 and TRBJ1-4; 9 positions agree with TRBD1. Per germline, CDR1 SQVTM and CDR2 ANQGSEA. The CDR3 extends over 14 amino acids. With V trimmed by 6 bases and J by 1 base, 3 bases remained unmatched. The CDR3: CSVGQGRTNEKLFF. The DNA of the CDR3 is TGCAGCGTGGGACAGGGAAGAACTAATGAAAAACTGTTTTTT.

This clone appeared a few times. In DNA form, the CDR3 reads TGTGCCAGCTCACCGGTGATAGGGAGGACTGAAGCTTTCTTT. Its translation is CASSPVIGRTEAFF. J is TRBJ1-1 and V is TRBV18, with D uncertain. Germline CDR1 and CDR2: KGHSH and LQKENI. This CDR3 contains 14 residues. Trimming pared 3 bases from V and 5 bases from J, leaving 13 bases between.

V is TRBV19 and J is TRBJ1-5; unclear D gene. Germline-derived CDR1 and CDR2 are LNHDA and SQIVND (reference sequence). V lost 5 bases to trimming and J lost 4 bases, with 21 bases between them. There are 17 residues in the CDR3. CDR3 in DNA: TGTGCCAGTAGTCTAACTCCGGCAGGAGGATATAATCAGCCCCAGCATTTT. Its translation: CASSLTPAGGYNQPQHF.

V usage is TRBV30 and J usage is TRBJ2-1, with 8 bases fitting TRBD2. Germline lookup yields CDR1 GTSNPN and CDR2 SVGIG (reference sequence). V trimming: 3 bases; J trimming: 2 bases; junction bases outside the gene matches: 6. The CDR3 loop spans 15 amino acids. The CDR3 DNA is TGTGCCTGGAGACGGGGGGGTTACCCCTACAATGAGCAGTTCTTC. Translating gives CAWRRGGYPYNEQFF. Based on the CDR3 plus reference TRBV30 and TRBJ2-1, the full variable domain is SQTIHQWPATLVQPVGSPLSLECTVEGTSNPNLYWYRQAAGRGLQLLFYSVGIGQISSEVPQNLSASRPQDRQFILSSKKLLLSDSGFYLCAWRRGGYPYNEQFFGPGTRLTVL.

The chain couples TRBV6-1 to TRBJ1-2; 8 bases agree with TRBD1. The trim removed 8 bases at V and 7 bases at J, leaving 12 bases unmatched. CDR3 length equals 14 residues. Germline V CDR1 and CDR2: MNHNS, SASEGT. CDR3 amino acids: CASLPDRGGGGYTF. CDR3 in DNA: TGTGCCAGCCTCCCTGACAGGGGAGGAGGTGGCTACACCTTC.

This clone came up a few times. The chain combines TRBV5-6 with TRBJ2-5; TRBD1 matches 7 bases. CDR3 length equals 16 residues. The germline V gene has CDR1 SGHDT and CDR2 YYEEEE. V shed 6 bases and J 4 bases; nucleotides not matched to a gene: 15. Written as DNA, the CDR3 is TGTGCCAGCACCACCCGAAGACAGGGATATTCAGAGACCCAGTACTTC. It yields the protein CASTTRRQGYSETQYF.

This clone came up many times. The V and J genes are TRBV7-9 and TRBJ2-7; 10 bases line up with TRBD1. With 5 bases clipped from V and 4 bases from J, the junction kept 5 bases outside the gene matches. Germline V gene lookup returns CDR1 SEHNR and CDR2 FQNEAQ (reference sequence). This CDR3 comprises 14 residues. CDR3 DNA: TGTGCCAGCAGCGTACCGGGACAGGGGTACGAGCAGTACTTC. Encoded protein: CASSVPGQGYEQYF.

The rearrangement joins TRBV18 to TRBJ1-2, with D unclear. CDR1 is KGHSH and CDR2 is LQKENI in the germline V gene. The germline V and J ends were trimmed by 3 bases and 3 bases, with 14 bases remaining between them. The CDR3 covers 15 residues. The CDR3 sequence: CASSPSPTQDYGYTF. The CDR3 DNA follows: TGTGCCAGCTCACCGAGTCCAACCCAGGACTATGGCTACACCTTC. Complete variable domain (other parts from reference TRBV18 and TRBJ1-2): NAGVMQNPRHLVRRRGQEARLRCSPMKGHSHVYWYRQLPEEGLKFMVYLQKENIIDESGMPKERFSAEFPKEGPSILRIQQVVRGDSAAYFCASSPSPTQDYGYTFGSGTRLTVV.

This chain links TRBV6-5 with TRBJ2-2; 10 bases match TRBD1. V lost 7 bases, J lost 3 bases, and 5 bases stayed unmatched. There are 15 residues in the CDR3. CDR1 and CDR2 from the germline V gene are MNHEY and SVGAGI. The CDR3 bases are TGTGCCAGCACTTTTGGACAGGGGGACACCGGGGAGCTGTTTTTT. Its translation: CASTFGQGDTGELFF.

The rearrangement joins TRBV6-1 to TRBJ2-5, with 12 positions matching TRBD2. The CDR3 has 14 amino acids. V shed 3 bases and J 5 bases; nucleotides not matched to a gene: 1. Germline V CDR1 and CDR2: MNHNS, SASEGT. Written as DNA, the CDR3 is TGTGCCAGCAGTGATGGACTAGCGGGGGAGACCCAGTACTTC. Translated: CASSDGLAGETQYF.

This clone was counted only a few times. J is TRBJ2-3 and V is TRBV30, with 8 bases aligning to TRBD2. Germline CDR1 and CDR2: GTSNPN and SVGIG (reference sequence). The CDR3 loop spans 17 amino acids. J gave up 1 base and V 2 bases, and 11 bases lay outside the gene matches. As DNA, the CDR3 is TGTGCCTGGAGTAAAGTTACGGGGGGGCCGGGCACAGATACGCAGTATTTT. Its translation is CAWSKVTGGPGTDTQYF.

The chain recombines TRBV7-9 with TRBJ2-7; TRBD1 is a possible D gene (5 bases). The germline gives CDR1 SEHNR, CDR2 FQNEAQ (reference sequence). The CDR3 runs 14 residues. Trimming cost V 5 bases and J 1 base, with 12 bases left between them. DNA of the CDR3: TGTGCCAGCAGCACCCGACAGTCTTCCTACGAGCAGTACTTC. Translated: CASSTRQSSYEQYF.

J is TRBJ2-3 and V is TRBV6-5, with D maybe TRBD1 (5 bases). Germline assignment: CDR1 MNHEY and CDR2 SVGAGI. The V end lost 5 bases, the J end lost 7 bases, and 16 bases lay between the germline ends. The CDR3 consists of 14 residues. The CDR3 sequence: CASSLRTPWNTQYF. DNA of the CDR3: TGTGCCAGCAGTCTGCGGACACCGTGGAATACGCAGTATTTT.

Relative to its sample, this clone is medium-sized. The genes are TRBV18 and TRBJ2-5; D not resolved. The CDR3 extends over 12 amino acids. V was pared by 1 base and J by 5 bases, with 5 bases between. Germline V gene lookup returns CDR1 KGHSH and CDR2 LQKENI. The DNA of the CDR3 is TGTGCCAGCTCACCACAAGGGGAGACCCAGTACTTC. It codes for CASSPQGETQYF.

CDR3 region: CSVKGDRDSYEQYF. CDR3 nucleotide sequence: TGCAGCGTTAAGGGGGACAGGGACTCCTACGAGCAGTACTTC. The rearrangement links TRBV29-1 to TRBJ2-7; 9 bases fit TRBD1. Germline values: CDR1 SQVTM, CDR2 ANQGSEA. CDR3 length: 14 amino acids. The ends lost 5 bases at V and 0 bases at J; junction bases unmatched: 5.

This clone showed up just once. This sequence joins TRBV6-5 and TRBJ2-7; the D is unclear. The CDR3 is 13 residues long. Deletions cut 2 bases from V and 0 bases from J, with 5 bases between. Looked up from germline, CDR1 is MNHEY and CDR2 is SVGAGI. The CDR3 region is CASSYDGSYEQYF. DNA of the CDR3: TGTGCCAGCAGTTACGACGGCTCCTACGAGCAGTACTTC.

This clone came up once. This chain uses TRBV29-1 with TRBJ2-1, with 8 positions matching TRBD2. There are 15 residues in the CDR3. The V and J ends lost 4 bases and 7 bases, in that order; junction bases with no gene match: 12. CDR1 is SQVTM and CDR2 is ANQGSEA in the germline V gene. CDR3 nucleotide sequence: TGCAGCGTTGTGGGGCATGCGGGGGGAAATAATGAGCAGTTCTTC. The encoded protein is CSVVGHAGGNNEQFF.

This clone appeared a single time. The chain uses TRBV5-1 and TRBJ2-1; D tentatively fits TRBD1 or TRBD2 (5 bases each). Germline CDR1 is SGHRS and CDR2 is YFSETQ. With 4 bases removed from V and 0 bases from J, the gap between germline ends came to 17 bases. This CDR3 contains 17 residues. The CDR3 here is CASSKPPGASSYNEQFF. The DNA of the CDR3 is TGCGCCAGCAGCAAACCCCCCGGGGCGAGCTCCTACAATGAGCAGTTCTTC.

The rearrangement joins TRBV15 to TRBJ2-7; D may be TRBD2 (6 bases). The germline CDR1 and CDR2 sequences are LNHNV and YYDKDF (reference sequence). The V gene lost 1 base and the J gene lost 2 bases, with 9 bases spanning the gap. The CDR3 length is 14 residues. CDR3 nucleotides: TGTGCCACCAGCAGAGGGGAGGCTGCCTACGAGCAGTACTTC. It is translated as CATSRGEAAYEQYF.

This clone was picked up a small number of times. The chain has TRBV5-1 and TRBJ2-1; TRBD2 aligns across 7 bases. CDR3 length: 17 amino acids. V lost 4 bases to trimming and J lost 3 bases; unmatched junction nucleotides: 13. Germline V gene data show CDR1 as SGHRS and CDR2 as YFSETQ. The CDR3 DNA sequence: TGCGCCAGCAGCCGGGCCACCGGAGCGGGATACTACAATGAGCAGTTCTTC. Its protein is CASSRATGAGYYNEQFF.